This T cell receptor beta chain was captured in a study of early T cells in non-severe SARS-CoV-2 infection. This clonotype occurred many times. TCRdb re-called the 5' RACE reads through MiXCR, storing one row per CDR3 protein. Seen here are tens of thousands of distinct CDR3 sequences, more than 5.5% observed once, and the top ten hold around 6.9%. Specimen: whole blood, collected at baseline. The receptor was isolated from an adult who was a healthcare worker with PCR-confirmed SARS-CoV-2 infection or an uninfected control (not recorded which).

DNA for the CDR3: TGTGCCAGCAGGGACAGGGAGGGCACTGAAGCTTTCTTT. Translated: CASRDREGTEAFF. This chain uses TRBV27 with TRBJ1-1; 8 bases are a match to TRBD1. CDR3 length: 13 residues. The V gene end was trimmed by 6 bases and the J gene end by 4 bases; junction bases not matched to a gene: 4. Germline-derived CDR1 and CDR2 are MNHEY and SMNVEV (reference sequence).